The next 18 T cell receptor beta chains were all read from a single sample in a study of blood T cell repertoires in COVID-19. Generated by immunoSEQ multiplex PCR, the TCRdb table keeps only in-frame clones and is missing some. The sample holds approximately 89,000 clones, around 80% seen once. Input material: peripheral blood. These TCRs come from a man between 65 and 85 years old with acute or convalescent COVID-19.

V usage is TRBV13 and J usage is TRBJ2-1; TRBD2 aligns across 7 bases. After removal of 1 base from V and 5 bases from J, the junction contained 5 bases not matched to a gene. Looked up from germline, CDR1 is PRHDT and CDR2 is FYEKMQ (reference sequence). The CDR3 runs to 15 residues. DNA of the CDR3: TGTGCCAGCAGCTTAGCTGGGGGGGGAAACAATGAGCAGTTCTTC. Translated: CASSLAGGGNNEQFF.

The chain uses TRBV9 and TRBJ2-1; possibly TRBD1 for D (5 bases). The germline V gene has CDR1 SGDLS and CDR2 YYNGEE. CDR3 length: 13 amino acids. The ends were cut back, 2 bases at V and 4 bases at J, with 7 bases in the middle. CDR3: CASSVRVYNEQFF. DNA for the CDR3: TGTGCCAGCAGCGTCAGGGTTTACAATGAGCAGTTCTTC.

The chain is built from TRBV28 and TRBJ1-3; TRBD1 is a possible D gene (5 bases). The CDR3 loop spans 17 amino acids. V was pared by 5 bases and J by 2 bases, with 19 bases between. Germline CDR1 is MDHEN and CDR2 is SYDVKM. CDR3 bases: TGTGCCAGCAGTCCCACCCTGGGAGGGACCGCTGGAAACACCATATATTTT. Residues: CASSPTLGGTAGNTIYF.

J is TRBJ2-1 and V is TRBV11-2; 15 nucleotides align to TRBD2. Germline lookup yields CDR1 SGHAT and CDR2 FQNNGV. CDR3 size: 17 residues. V was clipped by 1 base and J by 7 bases; unmatched bases: 5. In nucleotides, the CDR3 is TGTGCCAGCAGCTTAGGGACTAGCGGGAGGGTGGGGAATGAGCAGTTCTTC. Translated, it gives CASSLGTSGRVGNEQFF. The whole variable domain, filled in from reference TRBV11-2 and TRBJ2-1, reads EAGVAQSPRYKIIEKRQSVAFWCNPISGHATLYWYQQILGQGPKLLIQFQNNGVVDDSQLPKDRFSAERLKGVDSTLKIQPAKLEDSAVYLCASSLGTSGRVGNEQFFGPGTRLTVL.

This clone was recorded a few times. The gene calls are TRBV18 and TRBJ1-2; D not certain. The CDR3 sequence is 15 residues long. V was trimmed by 3 bases and J by 0 bases, leaving 11 bases between them. Germline V gives CDR1 KGHSH, CDR2 LQKENI. The CDR3 protein is CASSPAQAPNYGYTF. DNA of the CDR3: TGTGCCAGCTCACCGGCTCAGGCCCCTAACTATGGCTACACCTTC. Together with reference TRBV18 and TRBJ1-2, the CDR3 gives the full variable domain: NAGVMQNPRHLVRRRGQEARLRCSPMKGHSHVYWYRQLPEEGLKFMVYLQKENIIDESGMPKERFSAEFPKEGPSILRIQQVVRGDSAAYFCASSPAQAPNYGYTFGSGTRLTVV.

The chain joins TRBV27 to TRBJ2-7, with 7 positions matching TRBD1. CDR1 is MNHEY, CDR2 SMNVEV, per germline (reference sequence). J was trimmed by 5 bases and V by 3 bases; bases with no gene match: 13. The CDR3 length is 16 residues. This CDR3 is CASSFLTTGNNHEQYF. In DNA, the CDR3 is TGTGCCAGCAGTTTCCTCACGACAGGGAACAACCACGAGCAGTACTTC.

The sample holds a few counts of this clone. This chain links TRBV6-5 with TRBJ2-7, with 11 bases that match TRBD1. There are 15 residues in the CDR3. The germline V gene has CDR1 MNHEY and CDR2 SVGAGI. V lost 7 bases and J lost 4; bases outside the gene matches: 9. The CDR3 DNA reads as TGTGCCAGCACTCAGGGACAGGGGGTAAGGTACGAGCAGTACTTC. As protein: CASTQGQGVRYEQYF.

This clone has just a few counts. The chain joins TRBV5-1 to TRBJ2-4, with D perhaps matching TRBD2 (5 bases). There are 15 residues in the CDR3. The germline V gene has CDR1 SGHRS and CDR2 YFSETQ. Trimming removed 8 bases from V and 0 bases from J, with 15 bases in between. DNA for the CDR3: TGCGCCAGTCATGCCGGAGGCCAAGCCAAAAACATTCAGTACTTC. It codes for CASHAGGQAKNIQYF.

V usage is TRBV6-5 and J usage is TRBJ2-5; D unresolved. This CDR3 is built from 15 residues. V gave up 6 bases and J gave up 2 bases, with 16 bases separating them. CDR1 and CDR2 (germline): MNHEY, SVGAGI. The CDR3 nucleotides read TGTGCCAGCAGCCACCGAATGTACAGACAAGAGACCCAGTACTTC. This translates into CASSHRMYRQETQYF.

The rearrangement uses TRBV3-1 (or the pseudogene TRBV3-2) and TRBJ2-6; unclear D gene. The V end was cut by 0 bases, the J end by 0 bases, with 6 bases between. There are 16 residues in the CDR3. Germline V gene sequence: CDR1 LGHDT, CDR2 YNNKEL (reference sequence). The CDR3 loop is CASSQDPFSGANVLTF. In DNA form, the CDR3 reads TGTGCCAGCAGCCAAGATCCTTTCTCTGGGGCCAACGTCCTGACTTTC.

This clone was observed many times. The rearrangement joins TRBV25-1 to TRBJ1-4; 9 bases line up with TRBD1. V gave up 2 bases and J gave up 7 bases; unmatched junction bases: 5. In germline, CDR1 is MGHDK, CDR2 SYGVNS. CDR3 length: 15 residues. CDR3 protein: CASSELNRGREKLFF. In nucleotides, the CDR3 is TGTGCCAGCAGTGAACTCAACAGGGGGCGTGAAAAACTGTTTTTT.

The chain carries TRBV24-1 and TRBJ2-3; 7 positions agree with TRBD1. The CDR3 is 14 amino acids. With V trimmed by 5 bases and J by 1 base, 2 bases remained unmatched. The V gene's germline CDR1 is KGHDR and CDR2 SFDVKD. The CDR3 DNA follows: TGTGCCACCAGTGGCGGACAGGGCACAGATACGCAGTATTTT. Translation gives CATSGGQGTDTQYF.

This chain joins TRBV25-1 and TRBJ2-5; the match to TRBD1 covers 8 bases. Germline-derived CDR1 and CDR2 are MGHDK and SYGVNS. This CDR3 comprises 14 residues. Losses at the gene ends were 6 bases for V and 2 bases for J; bases not matched to a gene: 5. The CDR3 region has the DNA TGTGCCAGCAGGGACAGGGCCATTCAAGAGACCCAGTACTTC. Translation gives CASRDRAIQETQYF.

The V gene is TRBV19, the J gene TRBJ1-1; D perhaps matches TRBD1 (5 bases). Germline V lookup: CDR1 LNHDA, CDR2 SQIVND (reference sequence). The CDR3 has 15 amino acids. Trimming removed 5 bases from V and 1 base from J, with 14 bases in between. The CDR3 reads CASSVSRVRNTEAFF. The CDR3 coding sequence is TGTGCCAGTAGTGTTTCCAGGGTTAGGAACACTGAAGCTTTCTTT.

This rearrangement joins TRBV11-2 to TRBJ2-1, with a weak D call TRBD2 (5 bases). Trimming took off 2 bases at V and 4 bases at J, with 15 bases between the two ends. The CDR3 is made up of 16 amino acids. Germline-derived CDR1 and CDR2 are SGHAT and FQNNGV. The CDR3 loop reads CASSLQSASRYNEQFF. The CDR3 coding sequence is TGTGCCAGCAGCTTACAGTCGGCTAGCCGTTACAATGAGCAGTTCTTC.

In DNA, the CDR3 is TGTGCCAGCAGCTTAGGGGCAGGTCCTTCTGGAAACACCATATATTTT. Protein product: CASSLGAGPSGNTIYF. The J gene is TRBJ1-3, the V gene TRBV7-8; no clear D gene. CDR3 length equals 16 residues. Per the germline V gene, CDR1 is SGHVS and CDR2 is FQNEAQ. Trimming removed 1 base at V and 1 base at J, with 11 bases between. The full variable domain, completed using reference TRBV7-8 and TRBJ1-3, is GAGVSQSPRYKVAKRGQDVALRCDPISGHVSLFWYQQALGQGPEFLTYFQNEAQLDKSGLPSDRFFAERPEGSVSTLKIQRTQQEDSAVYLCASSLGAGPSGNTIYFGEGSWLTVV.

The V gene is TRBV29-1, the J gene TRBJ2-7; 9 bases are shared with TRBD2. This CDR3 contains 12 residues. V gave up 6 bases and J gave up 4 bases; unmatched junction bases: 4. CDR1 and CDR2 (germline): SQVTM, ANQGSEA. CDR3 region: CSVYSGRYEQYF. The CDR3 DNA follows: TGCAGCGTATATAGCGGGAGATACGAGCAGTACTTC.

This chain connects TRBV9 to TRBJ2-5; 9 bases line up with TRBD1. After removal of 2 bases from V and 3 bases from J, the junction contained 8 bases not matched to a gene. The CDR3 runs to 16 residues. Germline CDR1 reads SGDLS; CDR2 reads YYNGEE. The CDR3 coding sequence is TGTGCCAGCAGCGTTCGGCCCGGGACAGGGAAAGAGACCCAGTACTTC. Its translation: CASSVRPGTGKETQYF. Complete variable domain (other parts from reference TRBV9 and TRBJ2-5): DSGVTQTPKHLITATGQRVTLRCSPRSGDLSVYWYQQSLDQGLQFLIQYYNGEERAKGNILERFSAQQFPDLHSELNLSSLELGDSALYFCASSVRPGTGKETQYFGPGTRLLVL.